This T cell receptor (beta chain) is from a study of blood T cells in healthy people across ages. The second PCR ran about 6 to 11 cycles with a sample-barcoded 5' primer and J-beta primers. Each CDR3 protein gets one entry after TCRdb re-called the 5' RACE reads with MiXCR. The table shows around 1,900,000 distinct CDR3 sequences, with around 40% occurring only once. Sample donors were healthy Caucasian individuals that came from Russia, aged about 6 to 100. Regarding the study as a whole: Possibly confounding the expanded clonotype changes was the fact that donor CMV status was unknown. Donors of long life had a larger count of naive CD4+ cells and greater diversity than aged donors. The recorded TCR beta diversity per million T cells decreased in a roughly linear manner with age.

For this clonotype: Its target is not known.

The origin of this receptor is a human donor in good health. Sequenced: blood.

The CDR3 coding sequence is TGTGCCAGCAGCGAAAACAGGGGAACAGATACGCAGTATTTT. Amino acids: CASSENRGTDTQYF. The genes are TRBV7-9 and TRBJ2-3, with 7 bases matching TRBD1. The CDR3 is made up of 14 amino acids. Trimming at V came to 5 bases and at J to 3 bases, leaving 5 bases not matched to a gene. Germline V gene data show CDR1 as SEHNR and CDR2 as FQNEAQ (reference sequence).